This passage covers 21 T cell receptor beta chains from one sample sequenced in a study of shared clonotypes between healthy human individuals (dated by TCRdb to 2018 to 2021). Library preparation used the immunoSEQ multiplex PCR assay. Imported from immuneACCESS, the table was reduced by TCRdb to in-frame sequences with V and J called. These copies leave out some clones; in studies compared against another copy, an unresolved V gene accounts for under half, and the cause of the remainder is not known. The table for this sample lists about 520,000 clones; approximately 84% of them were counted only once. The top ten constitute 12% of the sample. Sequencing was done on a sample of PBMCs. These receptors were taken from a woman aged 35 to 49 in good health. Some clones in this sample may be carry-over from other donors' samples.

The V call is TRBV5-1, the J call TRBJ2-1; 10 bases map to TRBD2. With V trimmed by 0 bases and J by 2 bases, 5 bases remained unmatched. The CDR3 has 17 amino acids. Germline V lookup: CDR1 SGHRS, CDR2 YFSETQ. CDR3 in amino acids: CASSLEIAGGTYNEQFF. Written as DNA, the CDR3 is TGCGCCAGCAGCTTGGAAATAGCGGGAGGCACCTACAATGAGCAGTTCTTC.

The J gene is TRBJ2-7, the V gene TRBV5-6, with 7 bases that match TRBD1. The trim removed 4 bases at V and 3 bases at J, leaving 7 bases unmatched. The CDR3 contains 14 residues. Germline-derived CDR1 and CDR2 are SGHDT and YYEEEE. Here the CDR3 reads CASSRGQTNYEQYF. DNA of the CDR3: TGTGCCAGCAGCAGGGGACAGACGAACTACGAGCAGTACTTC.

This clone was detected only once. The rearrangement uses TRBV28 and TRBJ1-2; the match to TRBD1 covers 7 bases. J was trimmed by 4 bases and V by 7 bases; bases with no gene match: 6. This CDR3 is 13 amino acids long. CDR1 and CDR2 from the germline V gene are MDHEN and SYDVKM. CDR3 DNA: TGTGCCAGCATGTCCGACAGGGTCTATGGCTACACCTTC. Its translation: CASMSDRVYGYTF.

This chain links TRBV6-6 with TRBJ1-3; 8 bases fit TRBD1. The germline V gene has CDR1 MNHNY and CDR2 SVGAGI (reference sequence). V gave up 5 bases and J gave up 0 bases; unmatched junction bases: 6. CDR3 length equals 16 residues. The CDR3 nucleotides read TGTGCCAGCAGTCCAGGGGGCTTCCGCTCTGGAAACACCATATATTTT. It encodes CASSPGGFRSGNTIYF.

CDR3 protein: CASSSDPEETQYF. The DNA for the CDR3 is TGTGCCAGCAGTTCGGACCCGGAGGAGACCCAGTACTTC. The rearrangement joins TRBV6-5 to TRBJ2-5; no clear D gene. Germline V gene sequence: CDR1 MNHEY, CDR2 SVGAGI. The CDR3 runs 13 residues. V was pared by 4 bases and J by 5 bases, with 11 bases between.

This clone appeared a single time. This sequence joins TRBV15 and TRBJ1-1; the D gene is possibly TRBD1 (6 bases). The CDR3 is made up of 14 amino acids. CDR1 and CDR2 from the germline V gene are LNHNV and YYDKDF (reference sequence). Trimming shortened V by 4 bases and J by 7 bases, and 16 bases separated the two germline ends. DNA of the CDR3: TGTGCCACCAGCACGGGACACGACGCCATTGAAGCTTTCTTT. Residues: CATSTGHDAIEAFF.

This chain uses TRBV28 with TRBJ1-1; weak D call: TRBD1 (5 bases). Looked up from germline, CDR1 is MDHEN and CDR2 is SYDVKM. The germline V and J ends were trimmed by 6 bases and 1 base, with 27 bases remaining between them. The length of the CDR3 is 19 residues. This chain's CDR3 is CASRFLGVIRDSANTEAFF. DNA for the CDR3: TGTGCCAGCAGGTTTTTGGGGGTCATTAGAGACAGCGCGAACACTGAAGCTTTCTTT.

CDR3 region: CASSQAGGETQYF. CDR3 sequence (DNA): TGCGCCAGCAGCCAAGCAGGGGGGGAGACCCAGTACTTC. The genes are TRBV4-1 and TRBJ2-5; weak D call: TRBD1 (7 bases). Per germline, CDR1 MGHRA and CDR2 YSYEKL. Trimming shortened V by 1 base and J by 5 bases, and 8 bases separated the two germline ends. The CDR3 has 13 residues.

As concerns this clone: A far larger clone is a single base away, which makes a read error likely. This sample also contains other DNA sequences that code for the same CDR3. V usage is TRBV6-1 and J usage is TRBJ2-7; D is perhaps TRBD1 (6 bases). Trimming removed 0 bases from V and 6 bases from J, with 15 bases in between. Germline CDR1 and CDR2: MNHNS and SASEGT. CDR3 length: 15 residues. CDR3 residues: CASSEAAGTRSEQYF. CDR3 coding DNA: TGTGCCAGCAGTGAAGCGGCTGGGACAAGAAGCGAGCAGTACTTC.

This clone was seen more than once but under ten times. The CDR3 sequence: CASTRRAGAGDEQFF. In DNA, the CDR3 is TGTGCCAGCACTCGACGGGCGGGAGCCGGCGATGAGCAGTTCTTC. The chain is built from TRBV6-4 and TRBJ2-1, with 7 bases that match TRBD2. This CDR3 has 15 residues. Trimming took 7 bases from V and 8 from J; bases not matched to a gene: 14. Germline values: CDR1 MRHNA, CDR2 SNTAGT.

For the CDR3, the DNA is TGTGCCAGCAGCCCACGCGGGTGGTCCACTGAAGCTTTCTTT. This codes for CASSPRGWSTEAFF. The chain combines TRBV7-9 with TRBJ1-1; D is unclear. CDR1 and CDR2 (germline): SEHNR, FQNEAQ (reference sequence). The CDR3 spans 14 residues. Trimming took off 5 bases at V and 4 bases at J, with 14 bases between the two ends.

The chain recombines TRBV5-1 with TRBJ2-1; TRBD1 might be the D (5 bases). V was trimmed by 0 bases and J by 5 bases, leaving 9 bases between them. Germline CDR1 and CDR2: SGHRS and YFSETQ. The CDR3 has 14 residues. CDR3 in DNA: TGCGCCAGCAGCTTGGGACAGTCAAACAATGAGCAGTTCTTC. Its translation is CASSLGQSNNEQFF.

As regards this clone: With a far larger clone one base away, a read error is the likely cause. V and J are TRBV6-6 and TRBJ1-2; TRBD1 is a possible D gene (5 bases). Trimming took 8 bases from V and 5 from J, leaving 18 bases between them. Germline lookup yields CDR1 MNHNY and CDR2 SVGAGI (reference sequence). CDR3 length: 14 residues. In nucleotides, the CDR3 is TGTGCCAGCTCATTACGGGGGGACCAATATGGCTACACCTTC. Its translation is CASSLRGDQYGYTF.

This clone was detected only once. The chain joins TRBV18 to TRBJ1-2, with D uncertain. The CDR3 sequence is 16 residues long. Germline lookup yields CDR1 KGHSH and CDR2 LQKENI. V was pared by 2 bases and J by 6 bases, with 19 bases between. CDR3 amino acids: CASSPSDGRMVDGYTF. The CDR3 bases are TGTGCCAGCTCACCATCGGACGGACGTATGGTGGATGGCTACACCTTC.

CDR3 loop: CASSPGLAGGFTDTQYF. The CDR3 region has the DNA TGTGCCAGCAGCCCCGGACTAGCGGGAGGGTTCACAGATACGCAGTATTTT. The chain links TRBV7-9 to TRBJ2-3, with 15 bases identical to TRBD2. Germline CDR1 reads SEHNR; CDR2 reads FQNEAQ (reference sequence). The length of the CDR3 is 17 residues. The ends lost 5 bases at V and 2 bases at J; junction bases unmatched: 5.

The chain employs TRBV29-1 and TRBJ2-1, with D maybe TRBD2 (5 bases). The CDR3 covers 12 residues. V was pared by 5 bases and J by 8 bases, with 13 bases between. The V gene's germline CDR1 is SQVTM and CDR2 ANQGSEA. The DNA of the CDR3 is TGCAGCGTTACCCGAGGGTCGGATGAGCAGTTCTTC. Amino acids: CSVTRGSDEQFF.

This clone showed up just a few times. CDR3 loop: CAWRRLAGVYEQYF. For the CDR3, the DNA is TGTGCCTGGAGGCGTCTAGCGGGAGTCTACGAGCAGTACTTC. The chain carries TRBV30 and TRBJ2-7; 10 nucleotides agree with TRBD2. There are 14 residues in the CDR3. The V gene end was trimmed by 3 bases and the J gene end by 3 bases; junction bases not matched to a gene: 5. CDR1 is GTSNPN, CDR2 SVGIG, per germline (reference sequence).

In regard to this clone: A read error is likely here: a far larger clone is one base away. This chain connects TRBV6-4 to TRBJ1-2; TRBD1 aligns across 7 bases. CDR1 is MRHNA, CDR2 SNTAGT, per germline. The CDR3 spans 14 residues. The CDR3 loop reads CAGSAAGGSYGYTF. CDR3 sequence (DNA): TGTGCCGGCAGTGCGGCAGGGGGTTCCTATGGCTACACCTTC.

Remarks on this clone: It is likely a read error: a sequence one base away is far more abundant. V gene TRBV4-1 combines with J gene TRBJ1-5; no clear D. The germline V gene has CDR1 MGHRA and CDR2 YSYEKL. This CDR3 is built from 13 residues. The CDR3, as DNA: TGCGCCAGCAGCAAAGACCCGAATCAGCCCCAGCATTTT. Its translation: CASSKDPNQPQHF.

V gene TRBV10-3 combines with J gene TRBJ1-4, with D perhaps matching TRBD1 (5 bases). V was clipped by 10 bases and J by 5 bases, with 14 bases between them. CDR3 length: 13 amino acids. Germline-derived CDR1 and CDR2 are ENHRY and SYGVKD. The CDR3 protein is CATGGTLNEKLFF. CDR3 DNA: TGTGCCACAGGCGGGACGTTAAATGAAAAACTGTTTTTT.

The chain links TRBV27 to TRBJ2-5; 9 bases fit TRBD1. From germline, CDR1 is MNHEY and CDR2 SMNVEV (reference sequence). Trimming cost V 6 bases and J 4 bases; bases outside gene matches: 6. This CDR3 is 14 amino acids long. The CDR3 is CASSGTGRGETQYF. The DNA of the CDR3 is TGTGCCAGCAGCGGGACAGGGAGAGGAGAGACCCAGTACTTC.